This T cell receptor beta chain was retrieved from a study of metastatic and nonmetastatic thyroid tumors. Study information: Patients with malignant and benign thyroid disease provided blood and tumor or nodule tissue, whose repertoires were compared.

Study conclusions and caveats: Malignant thyroid tumors reportedly had TCR beta diversity that was significantly higher than in benign nodules, in blood and tumor.

Original data processing: Researchers built a distant-metastasis classifier for papillary thyroid cancer that drew on CDR3 differences across clinicopathological groups. TCRdb re-analyzed the PCR reads using MiXCR. The V and J calls, along with clone size, are taken from TCRdb and not from the paper's own processing. The table shows 15,000 or so clones, with 20% to 30% occurring only once. This clone is deemed medium-sized. Antigen unknown. The ends lost 0 bases at V and 1 base at J; junction bases unmatched: 2. The CDR3 spans 15 residues. Germline CDR1 reads MNHEY; CDR2 reads SVGAGI. All patients were treatment-naive before thyroid surgery.

The sequencing input was tumor tissue. V usage is TRBV6-5 and J usage is TRBJ2-5; 7 bases agree with TRBD1. The sequence derives from a female donor with papillary thyroid cancer or a benign thyroid nodule (not recorded which). Some clones in this sample may be carry-over from other donors' samples. As DNA, the CDR3 is TGTGCCAGCAGTTACTCGGGACAGCTCCAAGAGACCCAGTACTTC. Translating it yields CASSYSGQLQETQYF.